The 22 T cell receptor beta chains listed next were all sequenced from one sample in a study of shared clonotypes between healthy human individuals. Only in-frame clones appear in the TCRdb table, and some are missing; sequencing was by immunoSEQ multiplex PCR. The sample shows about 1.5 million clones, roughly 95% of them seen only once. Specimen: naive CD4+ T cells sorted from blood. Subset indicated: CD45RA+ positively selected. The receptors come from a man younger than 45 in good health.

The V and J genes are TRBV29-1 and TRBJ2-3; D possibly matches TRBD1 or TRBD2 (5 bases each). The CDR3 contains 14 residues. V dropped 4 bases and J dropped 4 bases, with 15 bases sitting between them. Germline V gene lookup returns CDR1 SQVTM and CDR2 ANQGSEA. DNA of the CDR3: TGCAGCGTTGTGGCTCGGGGCTCCCCAGATACGCAGTATTTT. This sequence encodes CSVVARGSPDTQYF.

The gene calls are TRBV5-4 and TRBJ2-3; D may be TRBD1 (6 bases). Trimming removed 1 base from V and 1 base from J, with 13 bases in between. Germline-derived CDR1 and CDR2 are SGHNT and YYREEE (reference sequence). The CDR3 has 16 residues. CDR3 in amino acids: CASSLNGGGRTDTQYF. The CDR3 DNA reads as TGTGCCAGCAGCTTGAATGGGGGCGGGCGCACAGATACGCAGTATTTT.

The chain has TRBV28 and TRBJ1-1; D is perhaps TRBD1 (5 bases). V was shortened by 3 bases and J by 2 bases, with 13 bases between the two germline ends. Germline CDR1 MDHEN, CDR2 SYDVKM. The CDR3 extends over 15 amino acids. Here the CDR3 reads CASSFGLGVNTEAFF. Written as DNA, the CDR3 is TGTGCCAGCAGTTTCGGTCTGGGGGTAAACACTGAAGCTTTCTTT.

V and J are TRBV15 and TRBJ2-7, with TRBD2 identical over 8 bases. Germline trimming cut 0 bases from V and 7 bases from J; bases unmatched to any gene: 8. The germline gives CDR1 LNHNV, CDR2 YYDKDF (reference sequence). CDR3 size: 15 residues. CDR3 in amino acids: CATSRDTGGGSEQYF. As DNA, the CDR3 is TGTGCCACCAGCAGAGATACGGGAGGGGGGTCGGAGCAGTACTTC.

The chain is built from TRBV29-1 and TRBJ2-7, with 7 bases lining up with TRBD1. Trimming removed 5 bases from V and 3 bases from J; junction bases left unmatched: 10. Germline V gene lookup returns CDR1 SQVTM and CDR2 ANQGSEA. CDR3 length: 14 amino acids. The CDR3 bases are TGCAGCGTTTCCCTTCGGGACAGCAGCTACGAGCAGTACTTC. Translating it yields CSVSLRDSSYEQYF.

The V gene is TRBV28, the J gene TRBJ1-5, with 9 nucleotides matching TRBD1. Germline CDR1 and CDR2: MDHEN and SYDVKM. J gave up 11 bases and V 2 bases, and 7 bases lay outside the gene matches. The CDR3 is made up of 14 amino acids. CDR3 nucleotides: TGTGCCAGCAGTTTAGGGGACAGGGAATCGGCCCAGCATTTT. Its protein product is CASSLGDRESAQHF.

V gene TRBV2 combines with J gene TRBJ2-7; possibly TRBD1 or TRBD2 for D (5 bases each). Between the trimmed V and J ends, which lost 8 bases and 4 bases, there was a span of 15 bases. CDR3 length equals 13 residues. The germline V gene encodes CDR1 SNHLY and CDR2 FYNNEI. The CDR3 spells CASGGMWAYEQYF. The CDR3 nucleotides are TGTGCCAGCGGGGGTATGTGGGCTTACGAGCAGTACTTC.

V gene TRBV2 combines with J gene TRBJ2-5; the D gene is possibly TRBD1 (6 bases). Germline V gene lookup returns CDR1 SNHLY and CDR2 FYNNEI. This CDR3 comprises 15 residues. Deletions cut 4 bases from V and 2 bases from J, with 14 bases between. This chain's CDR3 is CASSVIGTPQETQYF. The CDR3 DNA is TGTGCCAGCAGTGTGATCGGGACACCACAAGAGACCCAGTACTTC.

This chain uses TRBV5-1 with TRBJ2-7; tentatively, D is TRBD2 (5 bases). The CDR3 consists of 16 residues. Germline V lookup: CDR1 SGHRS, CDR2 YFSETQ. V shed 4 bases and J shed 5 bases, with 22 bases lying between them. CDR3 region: CASSPELRGLGHEQYF. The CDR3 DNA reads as TGCGCCAGCAGCCCGGAGTTGCGAGGGCTCGGACACGAGCAGTACTTC.

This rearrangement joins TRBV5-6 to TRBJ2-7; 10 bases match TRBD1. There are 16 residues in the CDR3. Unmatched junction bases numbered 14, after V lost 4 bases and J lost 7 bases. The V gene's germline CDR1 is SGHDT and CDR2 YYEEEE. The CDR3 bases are TGTGCCAGCAGCACAAGACAGGGGGCGGTCTTAGGGGAGCAGTACTTC. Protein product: CASSTRQGAVLGEQYF.

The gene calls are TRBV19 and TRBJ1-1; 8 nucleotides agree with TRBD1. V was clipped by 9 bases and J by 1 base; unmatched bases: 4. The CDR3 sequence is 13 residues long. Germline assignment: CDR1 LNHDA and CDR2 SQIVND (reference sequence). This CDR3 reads CASLDRANTEAFF. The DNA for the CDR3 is TGTGCCAGCCTGGACAGGGCGAACACTGAAGCTTTCTTT. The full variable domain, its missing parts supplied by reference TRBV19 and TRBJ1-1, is DGGITQSPKYLFRKEGQNVTLSCEQNLNHDAMYWYRQDPGQGLRLIYYSQIVNDFQKGDIAEGYSVSREKKESFPLTVTSAQKNPTAFYLCASLDRANTEAFFGQGTRLTVV.

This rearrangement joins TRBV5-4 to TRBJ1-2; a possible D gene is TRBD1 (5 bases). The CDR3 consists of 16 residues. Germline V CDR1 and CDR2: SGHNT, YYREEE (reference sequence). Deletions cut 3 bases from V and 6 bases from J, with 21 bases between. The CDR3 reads CASSSGGTQGMDGYTF. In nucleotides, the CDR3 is TGTGCCAGCAGCTCCGGTGGGACCCAGGGTATGGATGGCTACACCTTC.

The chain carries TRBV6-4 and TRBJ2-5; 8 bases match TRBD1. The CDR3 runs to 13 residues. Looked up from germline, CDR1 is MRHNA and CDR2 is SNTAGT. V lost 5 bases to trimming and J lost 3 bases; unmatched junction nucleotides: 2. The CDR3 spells CASSLTGEETQYF. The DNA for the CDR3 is TGTGCCAGCAGTCTGACAGGGGAAGAGACCCAGTACTTC.

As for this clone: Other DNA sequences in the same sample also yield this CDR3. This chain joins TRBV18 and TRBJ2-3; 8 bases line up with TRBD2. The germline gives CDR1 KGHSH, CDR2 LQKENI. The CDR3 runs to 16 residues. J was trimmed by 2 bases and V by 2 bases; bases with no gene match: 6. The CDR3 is CASSPATSGTTDTQYF. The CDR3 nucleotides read TGTGCCAGCTCACCAGCCACTAGCGGCACCACAGATACGCAGTATTTT.

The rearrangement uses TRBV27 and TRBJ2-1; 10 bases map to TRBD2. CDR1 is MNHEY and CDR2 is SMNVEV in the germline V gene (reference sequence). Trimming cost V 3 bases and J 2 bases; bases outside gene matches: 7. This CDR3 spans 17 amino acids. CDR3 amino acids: CASSFTGLAEPYNEQFF. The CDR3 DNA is TGTGCCAGCAGTTTTACAGGACTAGCGGAACCCTACAATGAGCAGTTCTTC.

CDR3 bases: TGTGCCAGCAGTGAATGGGGGAATGAGCAGTTCTTC. Protein: CASSEWGNEQFF. The chain combines TRBV25-1 with TRBJ2-1; D tentatively reads TRBD1 or TRBD2 (5 bases each). This CDR3 region has 12 residues. Germline V gene lookup returns CDR1 MGHDK and CDR2 SYGVNS. Trimming pared 1 base from V and 7 bases from J, leaving 5 bases between. The variable domain in full, completed from reference TRBV25-1 and TRBJ2-1, reads EADIYQTPRYLVIGTGKKITLECSQTMGHDKMYWYQQDPGMELHLIHYSYGVNSTEKGDLSSESTVSRIRTEHFPLTLESARPSHTSQYLCASSEWGNEQFFGPGTRLTVL.

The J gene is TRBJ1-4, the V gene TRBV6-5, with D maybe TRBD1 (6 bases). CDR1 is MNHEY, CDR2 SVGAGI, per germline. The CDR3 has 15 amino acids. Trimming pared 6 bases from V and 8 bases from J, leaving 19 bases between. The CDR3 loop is CASRPLLGTNEKLFF. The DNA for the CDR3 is TGTGCCAGCAGACCACTACTCGGGACAAACGAAAAACTGTTTTTT.

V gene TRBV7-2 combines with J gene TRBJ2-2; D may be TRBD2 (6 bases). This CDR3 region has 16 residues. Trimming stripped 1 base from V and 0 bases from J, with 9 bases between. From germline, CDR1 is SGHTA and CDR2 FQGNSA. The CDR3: CASSLGGGANTGELFF. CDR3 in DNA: TGTGCCAGCAGCTTAGGAGGCGGGGCGAACACCGGGGAGCTGTTTTTT.

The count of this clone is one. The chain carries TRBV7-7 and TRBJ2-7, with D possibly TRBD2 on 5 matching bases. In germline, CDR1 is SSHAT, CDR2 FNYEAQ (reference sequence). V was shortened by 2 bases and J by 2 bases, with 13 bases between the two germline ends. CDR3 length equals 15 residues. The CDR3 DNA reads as TGTGCCAGCAGCTTATCCCTGACTAATACCTACGAGCAGTACTTC. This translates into CASSLSLTNTYEQYF. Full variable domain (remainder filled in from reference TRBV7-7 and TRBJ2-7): GAGVSQSPRYKVTKRGQDVTLRCDPISSHATLYWYQQALGQGPEFLTYFNYEAQPDKSGLPSDRFSAERPEGSISTLTIQRTEQRDSAMYRCASSLSLTNTYEQYFGPGTRLTVT.

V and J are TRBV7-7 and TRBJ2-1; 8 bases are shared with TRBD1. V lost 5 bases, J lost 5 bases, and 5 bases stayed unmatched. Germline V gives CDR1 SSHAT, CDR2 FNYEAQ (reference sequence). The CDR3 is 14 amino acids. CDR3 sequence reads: CASSPPTGDNEQFF. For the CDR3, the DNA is TGTGCCAGCAGCCCCCCGACAGGGGACAATGAGCAGTTCTTC.

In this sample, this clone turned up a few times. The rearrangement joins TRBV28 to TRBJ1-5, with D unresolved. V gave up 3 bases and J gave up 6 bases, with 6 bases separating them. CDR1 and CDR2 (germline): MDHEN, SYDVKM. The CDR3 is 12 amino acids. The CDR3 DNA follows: TGTGCCAGCAGTTTGAACGCTCAGCCCCAGCATTTT. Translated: CASSLNAQPQHF.

CDR3 nucleotides: TGTGCCAGCAAACAGGACAGTCACTCCTACGAGCAGTACTTC. Amino acid sequence: CASKQDSHSYEQYF. This rearrangement joins TRBV6-1 to TRBJ2-7, with D possibly being TRBD1 (6 bases). Trimming took 7 bases from V and 0 from J, leaving 13 bases between them. Germline loops: CDR1 MNHNS, CDR2 SASEGT. CDR3 size: 14 residues.